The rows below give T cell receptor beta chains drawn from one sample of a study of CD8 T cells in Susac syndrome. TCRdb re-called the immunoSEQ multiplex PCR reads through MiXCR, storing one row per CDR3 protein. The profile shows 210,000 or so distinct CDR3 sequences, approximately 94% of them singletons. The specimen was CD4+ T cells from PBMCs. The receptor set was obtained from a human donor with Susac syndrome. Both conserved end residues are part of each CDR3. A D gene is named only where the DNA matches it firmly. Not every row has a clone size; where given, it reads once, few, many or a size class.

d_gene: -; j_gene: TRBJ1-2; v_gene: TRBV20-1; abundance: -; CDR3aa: CSAPGGAKGYTF; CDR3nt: TGCAGTGCTCCTGGGGGGGCGAAGGGCTACACCTTC
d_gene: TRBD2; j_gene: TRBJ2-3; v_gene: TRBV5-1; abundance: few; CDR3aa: CASSLDGGGSTDTQYF; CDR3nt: TGCGCCAGCAGCTTGGACGGCGGGGGAAGCACAGATACGCAGTATTTT
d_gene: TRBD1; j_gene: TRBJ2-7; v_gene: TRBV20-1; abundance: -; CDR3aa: CSARNRDREYEQYF; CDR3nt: TGCAGTGCTAGAAACCGGGACAGGGAGTACGAGCAGTACTTC
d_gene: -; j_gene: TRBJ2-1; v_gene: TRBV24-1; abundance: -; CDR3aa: CATSSQGGGNEQFF; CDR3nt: TGTGCCACCAGTTCGCAGGGTGGAGGGAATGAGCAGTTCTTC
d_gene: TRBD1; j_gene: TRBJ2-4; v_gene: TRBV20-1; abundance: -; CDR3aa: CSAEQGAGGQNIQYF; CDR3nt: TGCAGTGCGGAACAGGGGGCCGGGGGGCAAAACATTCAGTACTTC
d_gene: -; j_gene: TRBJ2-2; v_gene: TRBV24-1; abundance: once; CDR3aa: CATSSFAGELFF; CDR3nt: TGTGCCACCAGTAGCTTTGCCGGGGAGCTGTTTTTT
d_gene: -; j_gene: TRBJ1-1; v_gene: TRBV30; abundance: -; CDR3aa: CAWSARETEAFF; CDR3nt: TGTGCCTGGAGTGCCCGGGAGACTGAAGCTTTCTTT
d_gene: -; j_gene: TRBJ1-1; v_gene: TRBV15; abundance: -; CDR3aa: CATSRDSQGNEAFF; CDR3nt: TGTGCCACCAGCAGAGATTCGCAAGGGAATGAAGCTTTCTTT
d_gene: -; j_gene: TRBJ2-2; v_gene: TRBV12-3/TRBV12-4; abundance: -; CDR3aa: CASIKGVTGELFF; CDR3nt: TGTGCCAGCATAAAGGGAGTTACCGGGGAGCTGTTTTTT
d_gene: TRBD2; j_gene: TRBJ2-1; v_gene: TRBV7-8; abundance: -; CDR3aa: CASSSGLAGQGEQFF; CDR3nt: TGTGCCAGCAGCTCAGGACTAGCGGGACAAGGTGAGCAGTTCTTC
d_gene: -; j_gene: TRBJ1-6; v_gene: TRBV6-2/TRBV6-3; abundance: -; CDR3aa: CASTTGTRTYNSPLHF; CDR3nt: TGTGCCAGCACCACAGGGACGAGGACCTATAATTCACCCCTCCACTTT
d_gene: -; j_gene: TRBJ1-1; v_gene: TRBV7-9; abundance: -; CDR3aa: CASFGGPDTEAFF; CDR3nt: TGTGCCAGCTTCGGAGGTCCGGACACTGAAGCTTTCTTT
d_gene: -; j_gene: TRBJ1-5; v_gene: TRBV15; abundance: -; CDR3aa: CATSRDRNQPQHF; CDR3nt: TGTGCCACCAGCAGAGACAGGAATCAGCCCCAGCATTTT
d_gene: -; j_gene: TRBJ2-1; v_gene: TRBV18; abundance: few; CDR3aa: CASSQGYEQFF; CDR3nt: TGTGCCAGCTCACAGGGCTATGAGCAGTTCTTC
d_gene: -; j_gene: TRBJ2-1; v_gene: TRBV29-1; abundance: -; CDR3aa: CSVEDQRGRNEQFF; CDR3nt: TGCAGCGTTGAAGATCAACGCGGCAGGAATGAGCAGTTCTTC
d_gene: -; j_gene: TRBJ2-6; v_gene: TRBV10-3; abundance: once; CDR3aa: CAILGGSGANVLTF; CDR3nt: TGTGCCATCCTTGGGGGCTCTGGGGCCAACGTCCTGACTTTC
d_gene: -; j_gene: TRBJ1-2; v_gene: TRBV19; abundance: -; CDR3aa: CASIPPAPSRGYTF; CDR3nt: TGTGCCAGTATCCCCCCCGCCCCGTCGCGGGGCTACACCTTC
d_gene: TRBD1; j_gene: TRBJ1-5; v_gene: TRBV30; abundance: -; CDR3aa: CAWSNRYKDRRYQPQHF; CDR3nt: TGTGCCTGGAGTAACAGATATAAGGACAGGAGGTATCAGCCCCAGCATTTT
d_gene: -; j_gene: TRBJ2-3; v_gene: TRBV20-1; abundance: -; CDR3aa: CSAGGLGPSTDTQYF; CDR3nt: TGCAGTGCGGGGGGCTTGGGGCCTAGTACAGATACGCAGTATTTT
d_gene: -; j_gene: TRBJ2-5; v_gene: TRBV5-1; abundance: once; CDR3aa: CASSLGADSLFQETQYF; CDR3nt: TGCGCCAGCAGCTTGGGAGCGGACAGCCTCTTCCAAGAGACCCAGTACTTC
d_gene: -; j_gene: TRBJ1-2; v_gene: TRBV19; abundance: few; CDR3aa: CASSFGTDYGYTF; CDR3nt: TGTGCCAGTAGTTTCGGGACGGATTATGGCTACACCTTC
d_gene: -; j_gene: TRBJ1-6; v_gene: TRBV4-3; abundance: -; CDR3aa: CASSQAISFNSPPHF; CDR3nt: TGCGCCAGCAGCCAAGCGATAAGTTTTAATTCACCCCCCCACTTT
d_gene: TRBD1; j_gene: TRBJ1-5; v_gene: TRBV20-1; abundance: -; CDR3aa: CSARETSGQGQHF; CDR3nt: TGCAGTGCTAGGGAGACCTCGGGACAGGGTCAGCATTTT
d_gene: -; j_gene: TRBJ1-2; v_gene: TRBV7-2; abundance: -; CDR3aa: CASSLEENYGYTF; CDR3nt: TGTGCCAGCAGCTTAGAAGAGAACTATGGCTACACCTTC
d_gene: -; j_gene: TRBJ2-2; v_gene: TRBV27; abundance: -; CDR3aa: CASRTEANTGELFF; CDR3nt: TGTGCCAGCAGGACGGAAGCGAACACCGGGGAGCTGTTTTTT
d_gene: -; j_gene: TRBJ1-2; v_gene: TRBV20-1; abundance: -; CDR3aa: CRASGGSYGYTF; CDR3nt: TGCAGGGCTAGCGGAGGGAGCTATGGCTACACCTTC
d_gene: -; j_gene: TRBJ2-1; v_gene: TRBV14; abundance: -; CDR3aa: CASSQEGEQFF; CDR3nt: TGTGCCAGCAGCCAAGAGGGAGAGCAGTTCTTC
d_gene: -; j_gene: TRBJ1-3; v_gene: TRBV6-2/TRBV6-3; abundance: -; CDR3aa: CASSYGLISSGNTIYF; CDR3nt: TGTGCCAGCAGTTACGGACTCATTTCCTCTGGAAACACCATATATTTT
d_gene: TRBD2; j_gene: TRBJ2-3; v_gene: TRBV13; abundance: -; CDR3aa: CASSLWVAGSTDTQYF; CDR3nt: TGTGCCAGCAGCCTTTGGGTAGCGGGGAGCACAGATACGCAGTATTTT
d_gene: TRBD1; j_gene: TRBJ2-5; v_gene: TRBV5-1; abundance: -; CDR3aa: CASSTDRQETQYF; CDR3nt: TGCGCCAGCAGCACGGACAGGCAAGAGACCCAGTACTTC
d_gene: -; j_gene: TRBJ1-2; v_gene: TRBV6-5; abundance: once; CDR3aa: CASSERPDYGYTF; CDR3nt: TGTGCCAGCAGTGAGCGTCCTGACTATGGCTACACCTTC
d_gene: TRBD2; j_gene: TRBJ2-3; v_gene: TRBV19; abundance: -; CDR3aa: CASRTGLARDTQYF; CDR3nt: TGTGCCAGTAGGACGGGACTAGCAAGAGATACGCAGTATTTT
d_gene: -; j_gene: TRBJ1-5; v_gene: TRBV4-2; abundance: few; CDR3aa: CASSQGRGRNQPQHF; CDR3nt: TGTGCCAGCAGCCAGGGACGGGGTCGCAATCAGCCCCAGCATTTT
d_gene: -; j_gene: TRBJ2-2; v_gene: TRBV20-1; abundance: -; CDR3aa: CSAPGAGELFF; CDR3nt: TGCAGTGCCCCAGGCGCCGGGGAGCTGTTTTTT
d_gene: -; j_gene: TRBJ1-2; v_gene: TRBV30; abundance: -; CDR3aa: CAWSVRAGGYGYTF; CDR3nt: TGTGCCTGGAGTGTACGGGCAGGCGGGTATGGCTACACCTTC
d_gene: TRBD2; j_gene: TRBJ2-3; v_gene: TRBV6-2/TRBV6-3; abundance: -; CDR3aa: CASSSGGLAQYF; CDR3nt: TGTGCCAGCAGTAGCGGGGGGTTGGCGCAGTATTTT
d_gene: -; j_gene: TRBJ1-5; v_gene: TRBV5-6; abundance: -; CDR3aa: CASSRDGTYSNQPQHF; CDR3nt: TGTGCCAGCAGCCGCGACGGGACTTATAGCAATCAGCCCCAGCATTTT
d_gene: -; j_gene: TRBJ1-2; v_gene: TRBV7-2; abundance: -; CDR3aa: CASSLATDYGYTF; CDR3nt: TGTGCCAGCAGCTTAGCGACTGACTATGGCTACACCTTC
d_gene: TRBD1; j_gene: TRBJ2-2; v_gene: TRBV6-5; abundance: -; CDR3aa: CASSYSGRQGLTVGELFF; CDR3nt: TGTGCCAGCAGTTACTCTGGCAGACAGGGCTTAACTGTCGGGGAGCTGTTTTTT
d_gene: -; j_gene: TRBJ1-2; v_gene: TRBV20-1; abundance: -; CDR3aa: CSARAPGGYTF; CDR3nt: TGCAGTGCTAGAGCCCCCGGGGGCTACACCTTC
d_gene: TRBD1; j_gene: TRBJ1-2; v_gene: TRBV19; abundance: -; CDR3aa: CASSTGTGHGYTF; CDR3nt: TGTGCCAGTAGTACAGGGACAGGGCATGGCTACACCTTC
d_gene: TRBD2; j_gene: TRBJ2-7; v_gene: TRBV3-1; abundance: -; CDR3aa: CASSQGLAETYEQYF; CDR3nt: TGTGCCAGCAGCCAAGGACTAGCGGAAACCTACGAGCAGTACTTC
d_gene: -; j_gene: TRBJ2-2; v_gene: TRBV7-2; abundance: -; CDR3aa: CASGTGSNTGELFF; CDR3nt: TGTGCCAGCGGGACGGGATCGAACACCGGGGAGCTGTTTTTT
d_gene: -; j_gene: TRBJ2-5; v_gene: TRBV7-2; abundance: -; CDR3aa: CASSLENQETQYF; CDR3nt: TGTGCCAGCAGCTTAGAAAACCAAGAGACCCAGTACTTC
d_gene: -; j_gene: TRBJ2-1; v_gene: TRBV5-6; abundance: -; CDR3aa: CASSSRGLRYNEQFF; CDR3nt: TGTGCCAGCAGCTCCAGGGGACTCCGCTACAATGAGCAGTTCTTC
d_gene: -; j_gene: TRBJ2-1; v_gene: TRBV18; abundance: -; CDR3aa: CASTMSGAAASEQFF; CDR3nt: TGTGCCAGCACCATGTCGGGGGCGGCCGCTAGTGAGCAGTTCTTC
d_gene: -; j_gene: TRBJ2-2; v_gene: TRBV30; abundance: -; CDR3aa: CAWSVLARNTGELFF; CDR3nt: TGTGCCTGGAGTGTTCTCGCTAGGAACACCGGGGAGCTGTTTTTT
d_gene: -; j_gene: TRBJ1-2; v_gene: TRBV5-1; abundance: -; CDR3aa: CASSHDGNYGYTF; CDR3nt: TGCGCCAGCAGCCACGACGGTAACTATGGCTACACCTTC
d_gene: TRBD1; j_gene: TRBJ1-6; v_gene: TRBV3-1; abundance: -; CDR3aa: CASSQRDRGPSPLHF; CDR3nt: TGTGCCAGCAGCCAAAGGGACAGGGGTCCTTCACCCCTCCACTTT
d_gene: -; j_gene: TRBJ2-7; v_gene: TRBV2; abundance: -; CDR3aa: CASSEAPGSSYEQYF; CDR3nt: TGTGCCAGCAGTGAAGCGCCGGGTAGCTCCTACGAGCAGTACTTC
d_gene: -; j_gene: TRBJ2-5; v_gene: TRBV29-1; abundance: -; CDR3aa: CSVKGFETQYF; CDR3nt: TGCAGCGTCAAGGGGTTCGAGACCCAGTACTTC
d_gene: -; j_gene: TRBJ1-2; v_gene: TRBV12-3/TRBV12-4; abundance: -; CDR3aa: CASSLVRGGYTF; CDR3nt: TGTGCCAGCAGTTTAGTGAGGGGCGGCTACACCTTC
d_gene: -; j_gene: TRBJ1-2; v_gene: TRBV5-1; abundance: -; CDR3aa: CASSRLDSNYGYTF; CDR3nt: TGCGCCAGCAGCCGGTTGGACAGTAACTATGGCTACACCTTC
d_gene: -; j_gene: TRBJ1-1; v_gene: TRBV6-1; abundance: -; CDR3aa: CATFFPGNAEAFF; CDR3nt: TGTGCCACCTTCTTTCCGGGTAACGCTGAAGCTTTCTTT
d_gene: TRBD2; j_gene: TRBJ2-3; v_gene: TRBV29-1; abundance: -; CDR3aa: CSVGPLAGGADTQYF; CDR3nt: TGCAGCGTTGGTCCGCTAGCGGGGGGGGCAGATACGCAGTATTTT